The 12 T cell receptor beta chains in this list originate from one sample, sequenced in a study of brain T cells in children with intractable seizures. This table comes from immunoSEQ multiplex PCR, and its TCRdb copy is limited to in-frame clones, with some not included. The repertoire has about 340,000 clones, 93% of them found once; the top ten carry 5.7%. Specified time point: blood from clinic visit 5 months post-surgery; TSC patient then seizure free. The source was peripheral blood, collected about 5 months after surgery. The receptors were sampled from a boy less than two years old with tuberous sclerosis and intractable seizures.

This rearrangement joins TRBV2 to TRBJ2-1, with TRBD2 matching 11 bases. V was pared by 5 bases and J by 4 bases, with 1 base of the junction left unmatched. The CDR3 runs to 14 residues. Looked up from germline, CDR1 is SNHLY and CDR2 is FYNNEI. The DNA of the CDR3 is TGTGCCAGCAGTTCTAGCGGGGGGTACAATGAGCAGTTCTTC. Protein sequence: CASSSSGGYNEQFF. Using reference TRBV2 and TRBJ2-1 for the parts outside the CDR3, the full variable domain is EPEVTQTPSHQVTQMGQEVILRCVPISNHLYFYWYRQILGQKVEFLVSFYNNEISEKSEIFDDQFSVERPDGSNFTLKIRSTKLEDSAMYFCASSSSGGYNEQFFGPGTRLTVL.

The chain joins TRBV18 to TRBJ2-3; TRBD2 matches 7 bases. The CDR3 is 17 amino acids. Germline V lookup: CDR1 KGHSH, CDR2 LQKENI. J was trimmed by 4 bases and V by 5 bases; bases with no gene match: 15. The CDR3 protein is CASSGTTRDSQADTQYF. The CDR3 nucleotides are TGTGCCAGCTCAGGGACTACCCGGGACTCCCAGGCAGATACGCAGTATTTT.

The gene calls are TRBV6-5 and TRBJ1-4; 7 bases map to TRBD1. This CDR3 has 15 residues. The junction had 5 bases not matched to a gene; V was cut back by 5 bases and J by 2 bases. CDR1 is MNHEY, CDR2 SVGAGI, per germline. The CDR3 coding sequence is TGTGCCAGCAGTAGCCGACAGGGTACTAATGAAAAACTGTTTTTT. It is translated as CASSSRQGTNEKLFF.

The V gene is TRBV3-1 (or the pseudogene TRBV3-2), the J gene TRBJ2-1; D not resolved. Trimming removed 4 bases at V and 5 bases at J, with 15 bases between. Per the germline V gene, CDR1 is LGHDT and CDR2 is YNNKEL (reference sequence). The CDR3 has 15 amino acids. The CDR3 bases are TGTGCCAGCAGCCGTACGAGCAGTGCCGACAATGAGCAGTTCTTC. It encodes CASSRTSSADNEQFF.

The chain carries TRBV5-1 and TRBJ1-5, with D perhaps TRBD1 (5 bases). The germline V and J ends were trimmed by 6 bases and 5 bases, with 18 bases remaining between them. The CDR3 has 15 amino acids. Germline lookup yields CDR1 SGHRS and CDR2 YFSETQ. The CDR3 loop is CASTHWRGPDQPQHF. In DNA form, the CDR3 reads TGCGCCAGCACCCATTGGAGGGGTCCAGATCAGCCCCAGCATTTT.

The chain employs TRBV2 and TRBJ1-2, with TRBD1 matching over 7 bases. This CDR3 comprises 17 residues. V shed 0 bases and J 2 bases; nucleotides not matched to a gene: 9. CDR1 is SNHLY and CDR2 is FYNNEI in the germline V gene. CDR3: CASSEASTGVGNYGYTF. CDR3 nucleotides: TGTGCCAGCAGTGAAGCTTCTACAGGGGTGGGGAACTATGGCTACACCTTC.

The chain recombines TRBV19 with TRBJ1-1; possible D gene TRBD1, 5 bases. This CDR3 has 13 residues. The V gene's germline CDR1 is LNHDA and CDR2 SQIVND (reference sequence). Deletions cut 3 bases from V and 10 bases from J, with 15 bases between. CDR3 protein: CASSMAGGDGAFF. CDR3 nucleotides: TGTGCCAGTAGTATGGCGGGGGGTGACGGAGCTTTCTTT.

This chain connects TRBV25-1 to TRBJ2-7; tentative D call: TRBD1 (6 bases). CDR1 and CDR2 (germline): MGHDK, SYGVNS. This CDR3 contains 14 residues. With 7 bases removed from V and 1 base from J, the gap between germline ends came to 14 bases. CDR3 sequence reads: CASTSTGLSYEQYF. In DNA, the CDR3 is TGTGCCAGCACATCAACAGGGTTATCCTACGAGCAGTACTTC.

The V gene is TRBV11-3, the J gene TRBJ2-5; 9 nucleotides agree with TRBD1. The length of the CDR3 is 16 residues. Germline V lookup: CDR1 SGHNT, CDR2 YENEEA. After removal of 4 bases from V and 5 bases from J, the junction contained 11 bases not matched to a gene. CDR3 residues: CASSYRDRAPEETQYF. The CDR3 nucleotides are TGTGCCAGCAGCTACCGGGACAGGGCCCCTGAGGAGACCCAGTACTTC.

This clone was detected once. The chain uses TRBV7-3 and TRBJ2-7, with TRBD1 as a possible D gene (5 bases). Trimming stripped 2 bases from V and 0 bases from J, with 11 bases between. The CDR3 runs to 15 residues. Germline V gene lookup returns CDR1 SGHTA and CDR2 FQGTGA. This CDR3 reads CASSLGAGPSYEQYF. The CDR3 region has the DNA TGTGCCAGCAGCTTAGGGGCAGGGCCCTCCTACGAGCAGTACTTC.

V and J are TRBV9 and TRBJ2-3, with 11 nucleotides matching TRBD2. J lost 5 bases, V lost 0 bases, and 14 bases had no gene match. Germline V gene sequence: CDR1 SGDLS, CDR2 YYNGEE. CDR3 length equals 19 residues. The CDR3 DNA reads TGTGCCAGCAGCGTAGCCCCGGGACTAGCGGACCCCCGCAAAGATACGCAGTATTTT. Translating it yields CASSVAPGLADPRKDTQYF.

This clone was observed once. V gene TRBV28 combines with J gene TRBJ2-2; TRBD2 might be the D (5 bases). Germline values: CDR1 MDHEN, CDR2 SYDVKM. V was shortened by 4 bases and J by 0 bases, with 12 bases between the two germline ends. The CDR3 runs 16 residues. CDR3 protein: CASSSPAGTNTGELFF. Here the CDR3 DNA reads TGTGCCAGCAGTTCTCCCGCGGGTACGAACACCGGGGAGCTGTTTTTT.